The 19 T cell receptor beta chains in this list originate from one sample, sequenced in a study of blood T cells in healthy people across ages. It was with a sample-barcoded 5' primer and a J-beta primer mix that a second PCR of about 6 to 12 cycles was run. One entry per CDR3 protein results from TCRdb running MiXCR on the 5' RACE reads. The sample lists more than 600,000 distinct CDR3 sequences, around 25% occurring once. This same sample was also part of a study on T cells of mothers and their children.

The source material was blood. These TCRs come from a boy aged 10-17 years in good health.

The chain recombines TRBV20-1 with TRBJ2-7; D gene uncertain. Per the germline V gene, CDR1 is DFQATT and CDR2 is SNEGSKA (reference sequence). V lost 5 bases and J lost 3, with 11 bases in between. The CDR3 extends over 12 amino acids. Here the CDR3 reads CSASPSDYEQYF. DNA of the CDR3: TGCAGTGCTTCTCCTAGTGACTACGAGCAGTACTTC.

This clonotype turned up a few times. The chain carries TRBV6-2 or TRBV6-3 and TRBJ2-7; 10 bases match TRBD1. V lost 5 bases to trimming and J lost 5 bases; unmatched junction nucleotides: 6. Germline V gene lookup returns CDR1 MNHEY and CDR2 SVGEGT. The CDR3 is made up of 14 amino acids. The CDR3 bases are TGTGCCAGCAGTAGGGGACAGGGGAGCCACGAGCAGTACTTC. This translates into CASSRGQGSHEQYF.

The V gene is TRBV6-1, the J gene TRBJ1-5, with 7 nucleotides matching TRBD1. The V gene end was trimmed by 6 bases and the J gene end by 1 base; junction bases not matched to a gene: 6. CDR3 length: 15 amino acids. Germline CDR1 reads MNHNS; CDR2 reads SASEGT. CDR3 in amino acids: CASRDRAVSNQPQHF. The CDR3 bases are TGTGCCAGCAGAGACAGGGCGGTAAGCAATCAGCCCCAGCATTTT.

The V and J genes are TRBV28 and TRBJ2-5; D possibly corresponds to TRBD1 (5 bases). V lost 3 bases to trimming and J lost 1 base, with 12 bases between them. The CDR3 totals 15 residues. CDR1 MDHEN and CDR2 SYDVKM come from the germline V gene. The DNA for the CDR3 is TGTGCCAGCAGTTTTTCGGCTGGGGCCCAAGAGACCCAGTACTTC. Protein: CASSFSAGAQETQYF.

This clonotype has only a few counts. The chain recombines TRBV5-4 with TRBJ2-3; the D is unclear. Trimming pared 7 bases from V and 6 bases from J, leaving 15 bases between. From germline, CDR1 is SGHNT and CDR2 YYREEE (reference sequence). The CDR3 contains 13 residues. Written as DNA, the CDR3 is TGTGCCAGCCCTTCCGGCTTAGGGGATACGCAGTATTTT. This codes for CASPSGLGDTQYF. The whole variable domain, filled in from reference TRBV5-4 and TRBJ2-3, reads ETGVTQSPTHLIKTRGQQVTLRCSSQSGHNTVSWYQQALGQGPQFIFQYYREEENGRGNFPPRFSGLQFPNYSSELNVNALELDDSALYLCASPSGLGDTQYFGPGTRLTVL.

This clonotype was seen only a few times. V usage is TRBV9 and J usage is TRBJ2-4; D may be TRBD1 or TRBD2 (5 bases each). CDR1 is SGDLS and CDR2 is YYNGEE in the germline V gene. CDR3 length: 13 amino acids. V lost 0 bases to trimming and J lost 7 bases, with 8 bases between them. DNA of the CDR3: TGTGCCAGCAGCGTAGCCGGGACCAACATTCAGTACTTC. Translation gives CASSVAGTNIQYF. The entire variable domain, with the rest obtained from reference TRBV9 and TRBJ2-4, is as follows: DSGVTQTPKHLITATGQRVTLRCSPRSGDLSVYWYQQSLDQGLQFLIQYYNGEERAKGNILERFSAQQFPDLHSELNLSSLELGDSALYFCASSVAGTNIQYFGAGTRLSVL.

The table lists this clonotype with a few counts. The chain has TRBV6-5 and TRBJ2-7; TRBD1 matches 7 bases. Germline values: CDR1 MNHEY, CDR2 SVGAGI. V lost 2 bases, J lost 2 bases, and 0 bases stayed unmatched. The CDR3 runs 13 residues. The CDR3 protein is CASSYQGAYEQYF. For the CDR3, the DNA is TGTGCCAGCAGTTACCAGGGGGCCTACGAGCAGTACTTC.

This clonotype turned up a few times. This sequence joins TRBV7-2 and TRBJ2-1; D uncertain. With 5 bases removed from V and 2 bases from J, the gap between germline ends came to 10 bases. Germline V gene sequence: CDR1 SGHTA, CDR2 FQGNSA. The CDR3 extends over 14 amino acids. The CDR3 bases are TGTGCCAGCAGCCAAAGGGATCCCTACAATGAGCAGTTCTTC. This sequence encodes CASSQRDPYNEQFF.

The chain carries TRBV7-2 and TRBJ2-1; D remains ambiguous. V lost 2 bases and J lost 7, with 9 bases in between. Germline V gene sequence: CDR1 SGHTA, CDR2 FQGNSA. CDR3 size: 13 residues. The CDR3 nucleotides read TGTGCCAGCAGCTTAAACCCGCTTAATGAGCAGTTCTTC. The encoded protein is CASSLNPLNEQFF.

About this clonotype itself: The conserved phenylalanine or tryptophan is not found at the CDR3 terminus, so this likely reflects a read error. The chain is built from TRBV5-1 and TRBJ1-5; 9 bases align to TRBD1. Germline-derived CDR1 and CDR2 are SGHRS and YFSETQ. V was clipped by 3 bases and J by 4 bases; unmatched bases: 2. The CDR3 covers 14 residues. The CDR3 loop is CASSSGTGNQPQHL. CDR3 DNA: TGCGCCAGCAGCTCCGGGACAGGGAATCAGCCCCAGCATCTT.

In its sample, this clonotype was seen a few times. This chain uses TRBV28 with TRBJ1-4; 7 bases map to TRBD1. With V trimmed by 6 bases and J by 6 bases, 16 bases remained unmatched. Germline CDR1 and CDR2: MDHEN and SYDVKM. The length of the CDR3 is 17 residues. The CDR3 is CASSTRGYRGRDEKLFF. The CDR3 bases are TGTGCCAGCAGCACACGGGGCTACAGGGGAAGGGATGAAAAACTGTTTTTT.

CDR3 nucleotides: TGTGCCAGCAGTCCCGCAGGGGAGATGGGGATGAACACTGAAGCTTTCTTT. Protein product: CASSPAGEMGMNTEAFF. V gene TRBV7-2 combines with J gene TRBJ1-1; tentative D call: TRBD1 (6 bases). The CDR3 length is 17 residues. Germline assignment: CDR1 SGHTA and CDR2 FQGNSA. The germline V and J ends were trimmed by 6 bases and 0 bases, with 20 bases remaining between them.

The CDR3 is CASNPAGISTDTQYF. The CDR3 nucleotides read TGTGCCAGCAACCCAGCAGGGATTAGCACAGATACGCAGTATTTT. The chain joins TRBV9 to TRBJ2-3, with D possibly TRBD1 on 5 matching bases. Per germline, CDR1 SGDLS and CDR2 YYNGEE. V was trimmed by 6 bases and J by 0 bases, leaving 14 bases between them. The CDR3 is made up of 15 amino acids.

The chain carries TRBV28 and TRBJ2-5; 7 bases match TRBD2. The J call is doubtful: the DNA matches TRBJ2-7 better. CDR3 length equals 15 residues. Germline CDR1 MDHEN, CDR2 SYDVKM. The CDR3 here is CASAPPSASGYEQYF. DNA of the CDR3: TGTGCCAGCGCACCCCCCTCGGCTAGCGGCTACGAGCAGTACTTC.

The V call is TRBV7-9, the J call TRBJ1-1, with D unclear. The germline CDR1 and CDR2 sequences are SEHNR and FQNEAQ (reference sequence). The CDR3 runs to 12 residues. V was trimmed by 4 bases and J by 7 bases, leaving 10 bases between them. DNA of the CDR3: TGTGCCAGCAGCTCTCCCCTTTTTGAAGCTTTCTTT. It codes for CASSSPLFEAFF.

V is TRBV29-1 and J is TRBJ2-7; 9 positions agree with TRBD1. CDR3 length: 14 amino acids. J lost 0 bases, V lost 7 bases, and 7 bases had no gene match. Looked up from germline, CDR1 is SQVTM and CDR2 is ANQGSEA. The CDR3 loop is CSAQGAASSYEQYF. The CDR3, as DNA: TGCAGCGCACAGGGGGCGGCAAGCTCCTACGAGCAGTACTTC.

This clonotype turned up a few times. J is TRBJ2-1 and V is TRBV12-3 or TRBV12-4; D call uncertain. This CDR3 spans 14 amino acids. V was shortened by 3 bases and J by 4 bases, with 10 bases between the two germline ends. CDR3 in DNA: TGTGCCAGCAGTTTTAAGCGCCTATACAATGAGCAGTTCTTC. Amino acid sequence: CASSFKRLYNEQFF.

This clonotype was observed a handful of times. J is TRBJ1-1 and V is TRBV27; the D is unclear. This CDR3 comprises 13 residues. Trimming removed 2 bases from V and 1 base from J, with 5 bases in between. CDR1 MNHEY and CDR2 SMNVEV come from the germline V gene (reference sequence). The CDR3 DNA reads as TGTGCCAGCAGTTTACTACGGAACACTGAAGCTTTCTTT. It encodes CASSLLRNTEAFF.

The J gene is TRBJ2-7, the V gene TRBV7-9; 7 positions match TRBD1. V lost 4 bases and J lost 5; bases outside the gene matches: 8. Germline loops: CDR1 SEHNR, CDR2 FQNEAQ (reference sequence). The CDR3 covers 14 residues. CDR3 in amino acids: CASSYTGERNEQYF. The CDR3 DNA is TGTGCCAGCAGCTACACAGGGGAAAGGAACGAGCAGTACTTC.